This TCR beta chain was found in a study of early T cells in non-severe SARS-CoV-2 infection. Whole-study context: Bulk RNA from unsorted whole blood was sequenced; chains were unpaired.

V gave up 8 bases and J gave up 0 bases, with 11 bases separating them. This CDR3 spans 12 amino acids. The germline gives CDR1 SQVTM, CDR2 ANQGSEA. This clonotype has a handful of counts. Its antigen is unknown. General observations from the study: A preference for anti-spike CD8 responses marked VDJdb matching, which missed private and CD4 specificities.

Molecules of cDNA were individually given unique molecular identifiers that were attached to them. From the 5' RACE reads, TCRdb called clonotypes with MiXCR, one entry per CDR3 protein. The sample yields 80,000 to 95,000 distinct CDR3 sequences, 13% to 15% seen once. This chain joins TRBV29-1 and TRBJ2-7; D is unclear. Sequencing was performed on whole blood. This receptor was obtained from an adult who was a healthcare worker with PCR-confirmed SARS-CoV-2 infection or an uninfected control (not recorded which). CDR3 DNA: TGCAGCACAGAGACAAGCTCCTACGAGCAGTACTTC. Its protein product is CSTETSSYEQYF.